Following are 11 T cell receptor beta chains from one sample sequenced in a study of T cells after yellow fever vaccination. TCRdb passed the 5' RACE reads through MiXCR, listing each CDR3 protein once. Among about 320,000 distinct CDR3 sequences listed, roughly 10% were seen once. Source: CD4+ T cells sorted from PBMCs, taken 45 days after the yellow fever booster vaccination. The receptors here all came from a young man who received the YFV17D yellow fever vaccine.

V is TRBV7-8 and J is TRBJ1-2; 10 bases align to TRBD1. This CDR3 is 17 amino acids long. Trimming at V came to 2 bases and at J to 7 bases, leaving 13 bases not matched to a gene. From germline, CDR1 is SGHVS and CDR2 FQNEAQ. This CDR3 is CASSLRTPGQGPGGYTF. The CDR3 DNA follows: TGTGCCAGCAGCTTACGAACTCCGGGACAGGGGCCGGGTGGCTACACCTTC. Drawing the rest from reference TRBV7-8 and TRBJ1-2, the complete variable domain is GAGVSQSPRYKVAKRGQDVALRCDPISGHVSLFWYQQALGQGPEFLTYFQNEAQLDKSGLPSDRFFAERPEGSVSTLKIQRTQQEDSAVYLCASSLRTPGQGPGGYTFGSGTRLTVV.

This clonotype was counted between two and nine times. The gene calls are TRBV29-1 and TRBJ2-2; D perhaps matches TRBD1 (6 bases). Per germline, CDR1 SQVTM and CDR2 ANQGSEA. The germline V and J ends were trimmed by 6 bases and 2 bases, with 13 bases remaining between them. The CDR3 has 14 amino acids. CDR3 DNA: TGCAGCGTAGGCCGGGACACAAACACCGGGGAGCTGTTTTTT. As protein: CSVGRDTNTGELFF.

The V and J genes are TRBV18 and TRBJ2-1, with TRBD2 as a possible D gene (6 bases). V dropped 6 bases and J dropped 8 bases, with 17 bases sitting between them. Germline V gives CDR1 KGHSH, CDR2 LQKENI. This CDR3 is built from 14 residues. The CDR3 DNA is TGTGCCAGCTCCGAGGGACTCCGTGGCGATGAGCAGTTCTTC. The encoded protein is CASSEGLRGDEQFF.

This clonotype occurred a few times. This chain connects TRBV19 to TRBJ2-4, with D tentatively TRBD2 (5 bases). The V end lost 3 bases, the J end lost 8 bases, and 14 bases lay between the germline ends. The length of the CDR3 is 14 residues. Germline CDR1 is LNHDA and CDR2 is SQIVND (reference sequence). CDR3 coding DNA: TGTGCCAGTAGTATTTCGGAGGTGGAAGACATTCAGTACTTC. Its protein product is CASSISEVEDIQYF.

This clonotype has only a few counts. This rearrangement joins TRBV12-5 to TRBJ2-2; tentative D call: TRBD2 (5 bases). This CDR3 has 15 residues. V shed 0 bases and J shed 6 bases, with 11 bases lying between them. Germline CDR1 LGHNT, CDR2 FRNRAP. The CDR3 reads CASGLVLRVAGELFF. The CDR3 coding sequence is TGTGCTAGTGGTTTGGTACTGAGGGTAGCCGGGGAGCTGTTTTTT.

This clonotype has more than one count but fewer than ten. The CDR3 spells CASSFSGTVNYGYTF. DNA for the CDR3: TGTGCCAGCAGCTTTTCCGGGACGGTTAACTATGGCTACACCTTC. The rearrangement joins TRBV7-2 to TRBJ1-2, with D tentatively TRBD1 (5 bases). Between the trimmed V and J ends, which lost 3 bases and 1 base, there was a span of 12 bases. Germline V gives CDR1 SGHTA, CDR2 FQGNSA. CDR3 size: 15 residues.

In its sample, this clonotype was seen a few times. The chain employs TRBV20-1 and TRBJ1-1; weak D call: TRBD1 (6 bases). The CDR3 runs to 13 residues. The germline V gene encodes CDR1 DFQATT and CDR2 SNEGSKA (reference sequence). V dropped 3 bases and J dropped 8 bases, with 16 bases sitting between them. The CDR3 DNA follows: TGCAGTGCTAGGGGGGACAAGGGCCCCGAAGCTTTCTTT. Amino acids: CSARGDKGPEAFF.

Comments on this clonotype: At one boundary the junction diverges from the germline segment, which might be a read error. This chain connects TRBV7-8 to TRBJ1-1; perhaps TRBD1 as D (6 bases). The CDR3 covers 10 residues. In germline, CDR1 is SGHVS, CDR2 FQNEAQ. The CDR3 nucleotides are TGTGCCAGCAGCGGGCCCGGACAGAGTTTT. Translated: CASSGPGQSF.

This clonotype was seen only a few times. J is TRBJ1-2 and V is TRBV7-2, with D possibly TRBD1 on 5 matching bases. Trimming left V 4 bases short and J 0 bases short, with 9 bases between. Germline V CDR1 and CDR2: SGHTA, FQGNSA. This CDR3 region has 14 residues. This CDR3 is CASSWGGSNYGYTF. CDR3 nucleotides: TGTGCCAGCAGCTGGGGGGGTTCTAACTATGGCTACACCTTC.

The CDR3 loop is CASSQERLVIAEAFF. In DNA, the CDR3 is TGCGCCAGCAGCCAAGAACGACTCGTTATAGCTGAAGCTTTCTTT. The rearrangement joins TRBV4-1 to TRBJ1-1; no definite D call. The CDR3 totals 15 residues. From germline, CDR1 is MGHRA and CDR2 YSYEKL. Trimming left V 0 bases short and J 6 bases short, with 14 bases between.

The sample holds a few counts of this clonotype. The J gene is TRBJ2-1, the V gene TRBV5-1; no reliable D call. V was trimmed by 4 bases and J by 6 bases, leaving 17 bases between them. Germline CDR1 and CDR2: SGHRS and YFSETQ. The CDR3 sequence is 15 residues long. CDR3 protein: CASSPLSPSANEQFF. CDR3 sequence (DNA): TGCGCCAGCAGCCCCTTATCCCCTTCAGCCAATGAGCAGTTCTTC.